The T cell receptor beta chain described here comes from a study of blood T cell repertoires in COVID-19. Across the study: Researchers got acute and convalescent COVID-19 samples from the United States, Italy and Spain.

Cohort allocation depended upon clinical history that participants reported. Trimming cost V 0 bases and J 6 bases; bases outside gene matches: 3. Germline V gives CDR1 SGDLS, CDR2 YYNGEE. The CDR3 spans 15 residues. Sequencing was performed with immunoSEQ multiplex PCR; in TCRdb, only in-frame clones are kept and a portion is missing. The table includes 350,000 to 400,000 clones, roughly 90% detected once. The TCR originated in a woman aged 25 to 45 with acute COVID-19. Sequencing was performed on PBMCs or T cells enriched from blood (not recorded which). The V call is TRBV9, the J call TRBJ1-5; TRBD1 matches 10 bases. The DNA for the CDR3 is TGTGCCAGCAGCGTAGAAGGGACAGGGGTTCAGCCCCAGCATTTT. Protein sequence: CASSVEGTGVQPQHF.